The 9 T cell receptor beta chains given below trace back to one sample, sequenced in a study of patients and donors after allogeneic stem cell transplantation. Via MiXCR, TCRdb re-called the RT-PCR reads, giving one row per CDR3 protein. The data hold about 960,000 distinct CDR3 sequences, with under 20% observed a single time. The sequenced sample was blood, either unsorted or a sorted T cell fraction (not recorded which). Receptor source: a human donor who was either an allogeneic HSCT recipient or a stem cell or donor lymphocyte infusion donor (not recorded which). It is not recorded whose cells these are; they may come from a transplant donor.

This clonotype has more than one count but fewer than ten. The chain employs TRBV2 and TRBJ2-7; 11 nucleotides align to TRBD1. The CDR3 length is 14 residues. Germline V gives CDR1 SNHLY, CDR2 FYNNEI. V was clipped by 6 bases and J by 5 bases; unmatched bases: 6. The CDR3 region has the DNA TGTGCCAGCAGAGGGGACAGGGGGACCAACGAGCAGTACTTC. It translates to CASRGDRGTNEQYF.

The J gene is TRBJ1-5, the V gene TRBV20-1, with D possibly TRBD1 on 6 matching bases. V dropped 2 bases and J dropped 7 bases, with 15 bases sitting between them. Germline V gene lookup returns CDR1 DFQATT and CDR2 SNEGSKA (reference sequence). The length of the CDR3 is 14 residues. The CDR3 bases are TGCAGTGCTAGAAGGCAGGGGATGACCCAGCCCCAGCATTTT. Translated: CSARRQGMTQPQHF.

The genes are TRBV7-9 and TRBJ1-3; D is unresolved. Germline V gene sequence: CDR1 SEHNR, CDR2 FQNEAQ (reference sequence). The CDR3 length is 14 residues. V shed 6 bases and J shed 6 bases, with 15 bases lying between them. The DNA of the CDR3 is TGTGCCAGCAGTCTTGTGGGGAATAAAAACACCATATATTTT. Its protein is CASSLVGNKNTIYF.

This clonotype showed up just a few times. V gene TRBV6-1 combines with J gene TRBJ1-1, with D uncertain. The CDR3 is 13 residues long. The germline gives CDR1 MNHNS, CDR2 SASEGT. V was trimmed by 6 bases and J by 1 base, leaving 9 bases between them. This chain's CDR3 is CASRWNPNTEAFF. The CDR3 coding sequence is TGTGCCAGCAGGTGGAATCCGAACACTGAAGCTTTCTTT.

This clonotype came up many times. The rearrangement uses TRBV6-1 and TRBJ1-5; TRBD1 agrees at 7 bases. This CDR3 is built from 15 residues. With 6 bases clipped from V and 6 bases from J, the junction kept 11 bases outside the gene matches. Germline V CDR1 and CDR2: MNHNS, SASEGT. The CDR3 DNA is TGTGCCAGCAGCCGAGGACAGGACGGAGGTCAGCCCCAGCATTTT. Translating gives CASSRGQDGGQPQHF.

This clonotype has a handful of counts. CDR3 loop: CASGSRSYNEQFF. CDR3 in DNA: TGTGCCAGCGGCTCTAGATCCTACAATGAGCAGTTCTTC. The chain links TRBV6-1 to TRBJ2-1; no clear D. This CDR3 comprises 13 residues. V lost 8 bases and J lost 1, with 9 bases in between. Germline lookup yields CDR1 MNHNS and CDR2 SASEGT.

V usage is TRBV12-3 or TRBV12-4 and J usage is TRBJ2-5; D remains unclear. The CDR3 loop spans 13 amino acids. The V end was cut by 6 bases, the J end by 1 base, with 9 bases between. Here the CDR3 DNA reads TGTGCCAGCAGCCACGATCCCCAAGAGACCCAGTACTTC. Translated: CASSHDPQETQYF.

The rearrangement joins TRBV20-1 to TRBJ2-3; 12 nucleotides agree with TRBD2. V was clipped by 5 bases and J by 4 bases; unmatched bases: 4. The CDR3 is 14 residues long. The germline gives CDR1 DFQATT, CDR2 SNEGSKA (reference sequence). This chain's CDR3 is CSARTSGKSDTQYF. CDR3 bases: TGCAGTGCTCGGACTAGCGGGAAATCAGATACGCAGTATTTT.

The chain carries TRBV15 and TRBJ2-3, with a possible D match to TRBD2 (5 bases). The germline CDR1 and CDR2 sequences are LNHNV and YYDKDF (reference sequence). This CDR3 is 16 amino acids long. Trimming left V 1 base short and J 0 bases short, with 11 bases between. The CDR3 sequence is CATSRGPSPSTDTQYF. DNA for the CDR3: TGTGCCACCAGCAGAGGTCCTAGCCCTAGCACAGATACGCAGTATTTT.